The clone carrying this T cell receptor beta chain was counted only a few times. Its antigen is unidentified. The data originate from a study of neurological immune-mediated disorders. The CDR3 sequence is 14 residues long. V lost 5 bases and J lost 3; bases outside the gene matches: 7. Looked up from germline, CDR1 is DFQATT and CDR2 is SNEGSKA (reference sequence). Whole-study results and caveats: Among 34 multiple sclerosis patients, 18 had repertoires that phylogenetic grouping placed in one related-CDR3 cluster, a possible signature. Any association between clinical or MRI features and the multiple sclerosis repertoire cluster was absent.

The authors produced cDNA by 5'RACE using 10-nucleotide random UMIs. From the 5' RACE reads, TCRdb called clonotypes with MiXCR, one entry per CDR3 protein. The data show 87,000 or so distinct CDR3 sequences, roughly 3.5% seen once. Sequencing used PBMCs. This chain uses TRBV20-1 with TRBJ2-1, with 7 bases matching TRBD2. The TCR originated in a woman aged 18-29 years with multiple sclerosis. The CDR3 DNA sequence: TGCAGTGCTCCAACCGGGACTAACTACAATGAGCAGTTCTTC. This gives the protein CSAPTGTNYNEQFF.